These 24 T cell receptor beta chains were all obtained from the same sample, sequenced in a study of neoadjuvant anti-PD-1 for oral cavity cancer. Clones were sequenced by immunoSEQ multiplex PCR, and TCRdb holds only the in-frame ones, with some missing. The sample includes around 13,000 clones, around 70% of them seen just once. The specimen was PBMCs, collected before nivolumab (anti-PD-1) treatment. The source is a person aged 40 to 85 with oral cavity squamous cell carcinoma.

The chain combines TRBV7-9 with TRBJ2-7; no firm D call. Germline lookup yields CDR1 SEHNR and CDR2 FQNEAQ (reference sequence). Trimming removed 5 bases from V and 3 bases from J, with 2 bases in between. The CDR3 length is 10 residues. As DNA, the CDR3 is TGTGCCAGCAGCGGCTACGAGCAGTACTTC. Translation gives CASSGYEQYF.

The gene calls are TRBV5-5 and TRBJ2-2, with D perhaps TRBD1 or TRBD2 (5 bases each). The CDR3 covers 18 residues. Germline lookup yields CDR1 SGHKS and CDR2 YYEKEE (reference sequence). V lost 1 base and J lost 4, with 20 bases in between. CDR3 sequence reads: CASSLRQSIITSTGELFF. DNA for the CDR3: TGTGCCAGCAGCTTGCGACAGTCGATCATTACTAGCACCGGGGAGCTGTTTTTT.

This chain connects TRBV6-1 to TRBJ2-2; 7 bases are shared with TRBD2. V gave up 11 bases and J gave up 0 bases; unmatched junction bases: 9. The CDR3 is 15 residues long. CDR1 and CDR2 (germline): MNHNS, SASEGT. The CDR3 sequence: CAGLPGLANTGELFF. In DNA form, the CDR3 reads TGTGCCGGGCTCCCCGGACTAGCGAACACCGGGGAGCTGTTTTTT.

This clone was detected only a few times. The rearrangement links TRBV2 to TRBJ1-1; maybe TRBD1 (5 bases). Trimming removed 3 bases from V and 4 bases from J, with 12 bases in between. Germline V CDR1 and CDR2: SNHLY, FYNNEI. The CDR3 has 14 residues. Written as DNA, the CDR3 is TGTGCCAGCAGTGACAGGGTTAGGGGCACTGAAGCTTTCTTT. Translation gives CASSDRVRGTEAFF.

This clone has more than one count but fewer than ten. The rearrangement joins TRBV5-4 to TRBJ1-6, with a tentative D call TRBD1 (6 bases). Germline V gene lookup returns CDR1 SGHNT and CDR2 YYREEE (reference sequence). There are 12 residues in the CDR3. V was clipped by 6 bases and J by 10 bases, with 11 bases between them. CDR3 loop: CASTVGGSPLHF. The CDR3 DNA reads TGTGCCAGCACCGTAGGGGGGTCACCCCTCCACTTT.

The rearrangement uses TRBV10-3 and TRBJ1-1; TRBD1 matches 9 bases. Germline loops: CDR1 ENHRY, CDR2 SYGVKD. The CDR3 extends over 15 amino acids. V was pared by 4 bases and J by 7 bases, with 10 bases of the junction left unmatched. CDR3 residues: CAISGRTGALLEAFF. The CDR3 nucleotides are TGTGCCATCAGTGGACGGACAGGGGCCCTTCTTGAAGCTTTCTTT.

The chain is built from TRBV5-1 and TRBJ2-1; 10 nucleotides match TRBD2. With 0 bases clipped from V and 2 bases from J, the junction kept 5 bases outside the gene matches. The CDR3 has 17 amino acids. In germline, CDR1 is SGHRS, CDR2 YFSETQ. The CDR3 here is CASSLEGLAGAYNEQFF. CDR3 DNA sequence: TGCGCCAGCAGCTTGGAAGGGCTAGCGGGGGCCTACAATGAGCAGTTCTTC.

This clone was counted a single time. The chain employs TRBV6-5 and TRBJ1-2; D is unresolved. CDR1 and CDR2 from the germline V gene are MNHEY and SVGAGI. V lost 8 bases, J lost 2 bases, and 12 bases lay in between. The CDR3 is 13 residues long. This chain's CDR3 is CASRKGRNYGYTF. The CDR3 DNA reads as TGTGCCAGCCGGAAAGGGAGAAACTATGGCTACACCTTC.

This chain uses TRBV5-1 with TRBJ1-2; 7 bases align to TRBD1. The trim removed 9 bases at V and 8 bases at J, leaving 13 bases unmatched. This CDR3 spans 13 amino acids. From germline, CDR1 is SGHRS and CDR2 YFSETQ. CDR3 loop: CANERGLREGYTF. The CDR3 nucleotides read TGCGCCAACGAGAGGGGGCTCCGCGAGGGCTACACCTTC.

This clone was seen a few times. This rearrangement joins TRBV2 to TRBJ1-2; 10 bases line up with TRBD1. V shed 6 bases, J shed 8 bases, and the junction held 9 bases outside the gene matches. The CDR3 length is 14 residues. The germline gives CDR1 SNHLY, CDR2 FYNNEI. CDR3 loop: CASSRSGTGDGYTF. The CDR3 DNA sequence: TGTGCCAGCAGCAGGTCTGGGACAGGGGACGGCTACACCTTC.

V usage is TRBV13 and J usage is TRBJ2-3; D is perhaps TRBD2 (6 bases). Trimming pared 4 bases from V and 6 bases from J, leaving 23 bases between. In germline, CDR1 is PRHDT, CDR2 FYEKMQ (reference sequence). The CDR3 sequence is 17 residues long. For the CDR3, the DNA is TGTGCCAGCAGCTGGGGGGAGACTGGGCCATTGCGTGATACGCAGTATTTT. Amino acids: CASSWGETGPLRDTQYF. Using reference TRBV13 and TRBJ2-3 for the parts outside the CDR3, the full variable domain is AAGVIQSPRHLIKEKRETATLKCYPIPRHDTVYWYQQGPGQDPQFLISFYEKMQSDKGSIPDRFSAQQFSDYHSELNMSSLELGDSALYFCASSWGETGPLRDTQYFGPGTRLTVL.

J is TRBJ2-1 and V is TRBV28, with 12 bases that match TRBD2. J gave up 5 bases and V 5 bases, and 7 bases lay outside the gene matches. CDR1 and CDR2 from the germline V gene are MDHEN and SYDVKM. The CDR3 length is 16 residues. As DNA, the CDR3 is TGTGCCAGCAGTCCCTGGACTAGCGGGAACCACAATGAGCAGTTCTTC. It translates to CASSPWTSGNHNEQFF.

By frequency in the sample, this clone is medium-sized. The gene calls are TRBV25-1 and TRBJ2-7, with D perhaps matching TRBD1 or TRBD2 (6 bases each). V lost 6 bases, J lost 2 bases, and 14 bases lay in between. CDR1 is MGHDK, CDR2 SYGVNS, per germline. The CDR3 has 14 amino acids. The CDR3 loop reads CASRGGQTPYEQYF. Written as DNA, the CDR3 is TGTGCCAGCAGGGGAGGACAGACGCCCTACGAGCAGTACTTC.

The CDR3 spells CAIIRRGTEAFF. The CDR3 DNA follows: TGTGCCATAATAAGGCGGGGCACTGAAGCTTTCTTT. The genes are TRBV7-2 and TRBJ1-1; D gene uncertain. CDR3 length: 12 amino acids. Trimming left V 10 bases short and J 4 bases short, with 13 bases between. CDR1 SGHTA and CDR2 FQGNSA come from the germline V gene.

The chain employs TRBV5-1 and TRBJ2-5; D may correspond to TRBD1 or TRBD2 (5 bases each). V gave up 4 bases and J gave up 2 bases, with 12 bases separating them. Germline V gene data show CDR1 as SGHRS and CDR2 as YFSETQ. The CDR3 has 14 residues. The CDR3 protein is CASSPGTAQETQYF. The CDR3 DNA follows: TGCGCCAGCAGCCCCGGGACCGCACAAGAGACCCAGTACTTC.

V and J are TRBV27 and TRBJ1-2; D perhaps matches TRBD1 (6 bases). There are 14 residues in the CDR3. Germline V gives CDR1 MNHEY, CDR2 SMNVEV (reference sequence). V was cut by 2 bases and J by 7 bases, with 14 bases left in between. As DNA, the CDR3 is TGTGCCAGCAGTTTACGGGGGGCGCGGCTTGGCTACACCTTC. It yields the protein CASSLRGARLGYTF.

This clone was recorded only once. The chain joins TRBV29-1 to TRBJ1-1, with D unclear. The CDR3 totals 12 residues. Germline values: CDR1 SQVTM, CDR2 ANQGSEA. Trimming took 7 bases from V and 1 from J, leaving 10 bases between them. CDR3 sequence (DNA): TGCAGCGCTTACAGAGAGAACACTGAAGCTTTCTTT. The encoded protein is CSAYRENTEAFF.

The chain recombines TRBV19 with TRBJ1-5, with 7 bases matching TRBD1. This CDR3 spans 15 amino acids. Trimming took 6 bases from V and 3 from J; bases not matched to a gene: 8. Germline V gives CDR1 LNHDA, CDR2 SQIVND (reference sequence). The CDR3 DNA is TGTGCCAGTAGAAGGGGACAGCCTAACAATCAGCCCCAGCATTTT. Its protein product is CASRRGQPNNQPQHF.

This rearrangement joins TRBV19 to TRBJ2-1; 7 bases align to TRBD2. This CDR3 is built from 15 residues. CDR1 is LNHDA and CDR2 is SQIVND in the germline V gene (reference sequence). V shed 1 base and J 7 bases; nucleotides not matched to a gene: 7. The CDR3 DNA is TGTGCCAGTAGTATAGTTGGGGGAGGGAATAATGAGCAGTTCTTC. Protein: CASSIVGGGNNEQFF.

The CDR3 nucleotides are TGTGCCAGCAGCCACTGGACGGCCAGGTGGAATGAGCAGTTCTTC. This gives the protein CASSHWTARWNEQFF. V usage is TRBV11-2 and J usage is TRBJ2-1, with D unresolved. The length of the CDR3 is 15 residues. V lost 5 bases and J lost 7, with 18 bases in between. Germline lookup yields CDR1 SGHAT and CDR2 FQNNGV.

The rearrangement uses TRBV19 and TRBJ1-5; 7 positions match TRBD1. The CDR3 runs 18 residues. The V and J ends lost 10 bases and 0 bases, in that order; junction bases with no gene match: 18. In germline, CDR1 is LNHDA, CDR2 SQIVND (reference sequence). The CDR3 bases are TGTGCCACCATGGATCAATACAGGGGCGGGGGTAGCAATCAGCCCCAGCATTTT. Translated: CATMDQYRGGGSNQPQHF.

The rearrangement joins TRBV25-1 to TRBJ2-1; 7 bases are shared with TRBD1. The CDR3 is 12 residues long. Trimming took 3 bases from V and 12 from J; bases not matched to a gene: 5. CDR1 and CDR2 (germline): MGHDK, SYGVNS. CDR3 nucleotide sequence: TGTGCCAGCAGTGATGACAGGGTAGGGCAGTTCTTC. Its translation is CASSDDRVGQFF.

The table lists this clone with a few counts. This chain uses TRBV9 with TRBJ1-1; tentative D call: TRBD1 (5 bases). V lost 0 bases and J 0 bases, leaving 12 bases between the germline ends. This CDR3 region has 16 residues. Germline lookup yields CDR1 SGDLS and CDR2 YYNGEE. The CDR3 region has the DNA TGTGCCAGCAGCGTAGGGACATCCTGGATGAACACTGAAGCTTTCTTT. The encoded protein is CASSVGTSWMNTEAFF.

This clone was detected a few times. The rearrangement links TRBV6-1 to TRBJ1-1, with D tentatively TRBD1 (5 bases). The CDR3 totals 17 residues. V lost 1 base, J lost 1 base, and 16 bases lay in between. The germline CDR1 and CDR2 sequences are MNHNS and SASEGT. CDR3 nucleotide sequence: TGTGCCAGCAGTGAAGTAATGGCGGGACGGAAGAACACTGAAGCTTTCTTT. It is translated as CASSEVMAGRKNTEAFF.